This T cell receptor beta chain is from a study of blood T cell repertoires in COVID-19 (dated by TCRdb to the early 2020s). About the investigation overall: Samples from collaborators originated in the United States, Italy and Spain and spanned both the acute and convalescent phases of COVID-19. Samples were obtained from the ongoing ImmuneRACE study (first 160 participants) and from some 1,300 subjects provided by 6 global collaborators. Subjects who had been exposed to COVID-19, were actively infected with it, or had recovered from it provided the deeply sampled blood TCRbeta repertoires that made up the dataset. The sample metadata nearly always contained a de-identified subject ID, COVID-19 status, age in years and sex. The repertoires were made available in a free public database intended to serve as a resource for research on the immune response to SARS-CoV-2. Where HLA class I and class II types were available, the types were taken from metadata supplied by the sample provider, not from assay-based typing. The prospective study material was composed of cDNA or gDNA derived from T cells, B-cell-depleted T cells, or PBMCs. Paper-wide results and their limitations: The quantity of clinical and demographic metadata differed by source and by participant and was supplied without curation.

The immunoSEQ Assay, a bias-controlled multiplex PCR, was used to amplify TCRbeta CDR3 regions from genomic DNA. Processing in the source paper ran as follows. Nucleated cell counts per sample were estimated from amplification of reference gene primers within the assay. Sequence reads were collapsed and filtered to measure the absolute abundance of every unique TCRbeta CDR3 rearrangement. Productive Simpson clonality was computed per sample as the square root of Simpson's diversity index over productive rearrangements. Entries here come from immuneACCESS through TCRdb and include only in-frame sequences with V and J called. Some clones fail to appear in such tables; in the studies checked, an unresolved V gene covers under half of the shortfall, and the cause of the remainder is unknown. Clone size and V and J calls were adopted from that table, with D and trimming inferred from the DNA. The sample profile shows some 180,000 clones; around 83% of them were found once. In total, the top ten clones hold about 6.3% of the sample.

Participants in the prospective study were aged about 18 to 89 years, lived in about two dozen United States geographic areas, and enrolled through a virtual design. In the prospective study, participants were assigned to cohorts based on the clinical history participants reported in a screening survey and a study questionnaire. Recovered participants in ImmuneRACE Cohort 3 were defined as having two consecutive negative NP/OP PCR tests, clearance from a healthcare professional, or resolution of symptoms. In the prospective study, whole blood, serum and a nasopharyngeal or oropharyngeal swab were collected from each participant by mobile phlebotomists. Additional blood draws and questionnaires over an approximately two-month period could optionally be provided by prospective study participants. Before DNA extraction, blood samples from the prospective study were shipped at room temperature or frozen.

Points on this clone: The antigen this receptor binds is unknown. No base quality values were provided; no much bigger clone lies one nucleotide off.

Sequences were obtained from PBMCs or T cells enriched from blood (not recorded which). The sequence was collected from a man aged 35 to 55 who had recovered from COVID-19.

The nucleotide sequence reads as follows: TGTGCCAGCAGCCCCCTTAGCAATCAGCCCCAGCATTTT. It is translated as CASSPLSNQPQHF. Rearrangement joined TRBV11-3 to TRBJ1-5; no D segment can be confidently identified. V lost 5 bases and J lost 0 bases; the stretch between them is 5 bases long. CDR1 SGHNT and CDR2 YENEEA are derived from the germline V gene. The CDR3 spans 13 residues, from the cysteine through the phenylalanine. The read is trimmed to its CDR3 DNA, 39 bases read in frame from base 1.